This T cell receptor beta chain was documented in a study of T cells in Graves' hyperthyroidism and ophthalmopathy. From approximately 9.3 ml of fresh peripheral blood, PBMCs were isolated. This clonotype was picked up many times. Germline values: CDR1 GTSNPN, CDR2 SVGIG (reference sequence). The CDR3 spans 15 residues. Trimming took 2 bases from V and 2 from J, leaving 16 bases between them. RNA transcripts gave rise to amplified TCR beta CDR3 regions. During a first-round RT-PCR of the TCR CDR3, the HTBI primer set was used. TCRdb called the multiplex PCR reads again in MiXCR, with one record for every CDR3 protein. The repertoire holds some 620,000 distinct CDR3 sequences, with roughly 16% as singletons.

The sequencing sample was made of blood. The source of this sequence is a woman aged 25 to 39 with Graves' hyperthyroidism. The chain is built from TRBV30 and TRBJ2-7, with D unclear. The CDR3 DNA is TGTGCCTGGAGTAGTCTGTCCCCCGCGCCCTACGAGCAGTACTTC. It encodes CAWSSLSPAPYEQYF. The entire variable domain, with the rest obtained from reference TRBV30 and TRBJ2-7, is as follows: SQTIHQWPATLVQPVGSPLSLECTVEGTSNPNLYWYRQAAGRGLQLLFYSVGIGQISSEVPQNLSASRPQDRQFILSSKKLLLSDSGFYLCAWSSLSPAPYEQYFGPGTRLTVT.